This T cell receptor beta chain was profiled in a study of blood T cell repertoires in COVID-19. Overall study: The analysed material was cDNA or gDNA that came from T cells, B-cell-depleted T cells, or PBMCs.

Between the trimmed V and J ends, which lost 4 bases and 2 bases, there was a span of 18 bases. The length of the CDR3 is 17 residues. Germline V lookup: CDR1 MNHNS, CDR2 SASEGT. Original methodology: Quantification of nucleated cells was approximated via reference gene primer amplification. Sequencing used immunoSEQ multiplex PCR; TCRdb keeps in-frame clones, though not all of them. That table gives V, J and clone size, and the DNA gave D and trimming. The sample lists 150,000 to 200,000 clones, approximately 81% occurring once. The chain combines TRBV6-1 with TRBJ1-5, with D perhaps matching TRBD1 (6 bases). The sequenced material came from peripheral blood. This clonotype originated in a woman aged 70-85 years with COVID-19, enrolled during active disease. In DNA form, the CDR3 reads TGTGCCAGCAGTGCAAGAGAGGGGGATGGCGGCAATCAGCCCCAGCATTTT. The encoded protein is CASSAREGDGGNQPQHF.